This TCR beta chain was found in a study of blood T cell repertoires in COVID-19. Study overall: Acute and convalescent COVID-19 samples came from the United States, Italy and Spain. In each case, the material was cDNA or gDNA derived from T cells, B-cell-depleted T cells, or PBMCs.

In this sample, this clone turned up a few times. Per the study methods: Estimates of nucleated cell counts were drawn from the amplification of reference gene primers. The method was immunoSEQ multiplex PCR; TCRdb's version includes in-frame clones alone and lacks a portion of them. Clone size and V and J calls were adopted from that table, with D and trimming inferred from the DNA. The sample gives 240,000 or so clones, around 84% of which show up once; about 3.2% is in the top ten. Germline CDR1 reads SNHLY; CDR2 reads FYNNEI. The CDR3 totals 17 residues. J lost 0 bases, V lost 6 bases, and 9 bases had no gene match.

V gene TRBV2 combines with J gene TRBJ2-3, with TRBD2 matching over 10 bases. This clonotype was obtained from a woman younger than 35 with acute or convalescent COVID-19. Sequences were obtained from peripheral blood. CDR3 in DNA: TGTGCCAGCAGGAGAGGGGGACTAGCGTACAGCACAGATACGCAGTATTTT. Its translation is CASRRGGLAYSTDTQYF. The full variable domain, in which reference TRBV2 and TRBJ2-3 provide the parts outside the CDR3, is EPEVTQTPSHQVTQMGQEVILRCVPISNHLYFYWYRQILGQKVEFLVSFYNNEISEKSEIFDDQFSVERPDGSNFTLKIRSTKLEDSAMYFCASRRGGLAYSTDTQYFGPGTRLTVL.